This T cell receptor (beta chain) was documented in a study of shared clonotypes between healthy human individuals. Study information: The composition of the donors was two women and a few men aged 18 to 49.

It was at deep level that the assay was run. Researchers divided each subset's genomic DNA evenly across several immunoSEQ plates. Assay used: immunoSEQ multiplex PCR; TCRdb lists only in-frame clones, some missing. Among 450,000 to 550,000 clones, about four fifths were seen once, and the ten largest hold 10% to 15%. The V and J ends lost 6 bases and 1 base, in that order; junction bases with no gene match: 5. The CDR3 totals 14 residues. Germline CDR1 is MDHEN and CDR2 is SYDVKM. The unsorted samples had 100 million or so PBMCs used for genomic DNA. This sequence originates from a woman between 40 and 55 years old in good health. Some clones in this sample may be carry-over from other donors' samples. The rearrangement links TRBV28 to TRBJ2-7; 8 bases are a match to TRBD1. Sample: PBMCs. The CDR3: CASRPGQASYEQYF. The CDR3 DNA reads as TGTGCCAGCAGACCGGGACAGGCTTCCTACGAGCAGTACTTC.